This TCR beta chain originates from a study of cytotoxic CD8 clonotypes in ibrutinib-treated CLL. Background on the study: The authors obtained response samples at a median of roughly twelve months of treatment, range 6 to 36.

Study conclusions and caveats: Public clonotypes (which were uncommon) either contracted or remained stable on treatment.

Deletions cut 0 bases from V and 6 bases from J, with 13 bases between. Germline CDR1 and CDR2: SGDLS and YYNGEE. The CDR3 has 14 residues. Clones were sequenced by immunoSEQ multiplex PCR, and TCRdb holds only the in-frame ones, with some missing. The repertoire holds some 130,000 clones, roughly 85% seen once, with under 2.5% in the top ten. A word on this clone: Its target is not known.

Cryopreserved PBMCs yielded about 2.1 micrograms of genomic DNA for TCR beta libraries. This receptor was taken from a human donor with chronic lymphocytic leukemia. Here the sequenced sample was PBMCs, taken after 24 months of ibrutinib treatment. This chain uses TRBV9 with TRBJ2-7; D may be TRBD2 (6 bases). The CDR3 is CASSVEPSASEQYF. CDR3 in DNA: TGTGCCAGCAGCGTAGAACCTAGCGCCAGCGAGCAGTACTTC.